Listed below are T cell receptor beta chains from one sample, sequenced in a study of T cell responses to AZD1222 COVID-19 vaccine. Sequencing used immunoSEQ multiplex PCR; TCRdb keeps in-frame clones, though not all of them. The sample includes 150,000 to 200,000 clones, more than 80% of them seen just once. The specimen was peripheral blood, collected on day 0 of AZD1222 vaccination. Source of these receptors: an adult in good health. The CDR3 runs from the conserved cysteine through the conserved F or W. D genes are given only for firm matches. Not every row has a clone size; where given, it reads once, few, many or a size class.

clone size,J gene,D gene,V gene,CDR3 protein,CDR3 DNA
-,TRBJ1-1,-,TRBV5-1,CASTRDGLVAEAFF,TGCGCCAGCACCCGGGACGGCCTGGTCGCTGAAGCTTTCTTT
few,TRBJ1-5,-,TRBV18,CASSPIGGDQPQHF,TGTGCCAGCTCACCTATTGGGGGGGATCAGCCCCAGCATTTT
-,TRBJ1-1,-,TRBV10-3,CAISEEGLFPEAFF,TGTGCCATCAGTGAGGAGGGGCTCTTCCCTGAAGCTTTCTTT
-,TRBJ2-1,TRBD2,TRBV11-2,CASSLGPREGGPYHEQFF,TGTGCCAGCAGCTTAGGACCGCGGGAGGGAGGCCCATACCATGAGCAGTTCTTC
-,TRBJ1-1,-,TRBV3-1/TRBV3-2,CASSQAGASTEAFF,TGTGCCAGCAGCCAAGCAGGGGCGAGCACTGAAGCTTTCTTT
-,TRBJ2-1,-,TRBV11-2,CASSPFGAGGFF,TGTGCCAGCAGCCCCTTCGGCGCTGGAGGATTCTTC
-,TRBJ1-5,-,TRBV5-3,CARSFKLGQPQHF,TGTGCCAGAAGCTTCAAGTTGGGACAGCCCCAGCATTTT
-,TRBJ2-3,TRBD1,TRBV4-1,CASSLSRGSTDTQYF,TGCGCCAGCAGTCTTAGCAGGGGGAGCACAGATACGCAGTATTTT
-,TRBJ2-7,-,TRBV10-3,CAIRAGGTYEQYF,TGTGCCATCAGGGCCGGGGGAACCTACGAGCAGTACTTC
-,TRBJ2-1,TRBD2,TRBV5-1,CASSSGLAGGTNSDEQFF,TGCGCCAGCAGCTCAGGACTAGCGGGAGGGACGAACTCGGATGAGCAGTTCTTC
-,TRBJ1-2,-,TRBV4-1,CASSQEVSVNYGYTF,TGCGCCAGCAGCCAAGAAGTCAGCGTTAACTATGGCTACACCTTC
-,TRBJ1-1,-,TRBV5-4,CASSSYITPEAFF,TGTGCCAGCAGCTCTTATATTACCCCTGAAGCTTTCTTT
-,TRBJ1-6,-,TRBV15,CATSTPVERDRNSPLHF,TGTGCCACCAGCACCCCGGTGGAAAGGGACCGTAATTCACCCCTCCACTTT
-,TRBJ2-1,TRBD1,TRBV5-1,CASSLWTGGLEQFF,TGCGCCAGCAGCTTGTGGACAGGGGGCTTGGAGCAGTTCTTC
-,TRBJ1-3,-,TRBV7-2,CASSPSPGNTIYF,TGTGCCAGCAGCCCGAGCCCGGGAAACACCATATATTTT
-,TRBJ1-1,TRBD1,TRBV19,CASSTGARRNTEAFF,TGTGCCAGTTCAACAGGGGCCCGAAGGAACACTGAAGCTTTCTTT
-,TRBJ2-7,TRBD2,TRBV7-2,CASSPGTSAYEQYF,TGTGCCAGCAGCCCCGGGACTAGCGCCTACGAGCAGTACTTC
-,TRBJ1-2,-,TRBV6-5,CASSIRQEMNYGYTF,TGTGCCAGCAGTATCCGACAGGAGATGAACTATGGCTACACCTTC
-,TRBJ1-2,TRBD1,TRBV29-1,CSALPGTGGYGYTF,TGCAGCGCCTTACCCGGGACAGGGGGGTATGGCTACACCTTC
-,TRBJ1-3,-,TRBV7-8,CASSTGGFGNTIYF,TGTGCCAGCAGCACTGGGGGATTTGGAAACACCATATATTTT
few,TRBJ2-1,-,TRBV19,CASSILSLIGRVNEQFF,TGTGCCAGTAGTATTCTCTCTTTGATCGGGAGAGTAAATGAGCAGTTCTTC
-,TRBJ2-7,TRBD1,TRBV11-2,CASSFGTGGTYEQYF,TGTGCCAGCAGCTTCGGGACAGGGGGGACCTACGAGCAGTACTTC
-,TRBJ2-3,-,TRBV11-3,CASSLMLGEPLSTDTQYF,TGTGCCAGCAGCTTAATGTTAGGGGAGCCCTTGAGCACAGATACGCAGTATTTT
-,TRBJ2-7,-,TRBV19,CASSIPGGFYEQYF,TGTGCCAGTAGTATACCTGGGGGGTTCTACGAGCAGTACTTC
once,TRBJ2-7,TRBD1,TRBV3-1/TRBV3-2,CASSQAYRTGGLDEQYF,TGTGCCAGCAGCCAAGCTTACCGGACAGGGGGACTTGACGAGCAGTACTTC
-,TRBJ2-3,TRBD2,TRBV4-1,CASSQDGTSGRTDTQYF,TGCGCCAGCAGCCAAGATGGGACTAGCGGGAGAACAGATACGCAGTATTTT
once,TRBJ2-1,-,TRBV19,CASSMGWSSYNEQFF,TGTGCCAGTAGTATGGGCTGGAGCTCCTACAATGAGCAGTTCTTC
-,TRBJ1-2,-,TRBV9,CASTTNSSPYGYTF,TGTGCCAGCACCACTAATTCCAGCCCCTATGGCTACACCTTC
-,TRBJ2-7,TRBD1,TRBV27,CASSSLGQGAYEQYF,TGTGCCAGCAGTTCACTCGGACAGGGGGCCTACGAGCAGTACTTC
once,TRBJ2-2,-,TRBV5-1,CASSSAAGELFF,TGCGCCAGCAGTTCGGCGGCCGGGGAGCTGTTTTTT
-,TRBJ1-2,-,TRBV28,CASNSPGGGGYGYTF,TGTGCCAGCAACTCCCCCGGGGGGGGCGGCTATGGCTACACCTTC
-,TRBJ2-1,TRBD2,TRBV19,CASRPTSGKLNEQFF,TGTGCCAGTAGACCGACTAGCGGGAAACTCAATGAGCAGTTCTTC
-,TRBJ2-5,TRBD2,TRBV10-2,CASSTGLAGVTVSETQYF,TGCGCCAGCAGTACGGGACTAGCGGGAGTAACGGTATCGGAGACCCAGTACTTC
-,TRBJ2-1,-,TRBV10-3,CAGGPAGYNEQFF,TGTGCCGGAGGGCCGGCGGGTTACAATGAGCAGTTCTTC
once,TRBJ1-2,-,TRBV2,CAILSPRGTRRVDGYTF,TGTGCCATCCTCTCCCCCCGGGGAACAAGAAGAGTCGATGGCTACACCTTC
-,TRBJ2-1,TRBD2,TRBV5-5,CASSLSLAGGGEQFF,TGTGCCAGCAGCTTGAGTCTAGCGGGAGGTGGTGAGCAGTTCTTC
-,TRBJ2-5,-,TRBV3-1/TRBV3-2,CASSRRGGGSLAETQYF,TGTGCCAGCAGCCGGCGAGGGGGCGGGAGTCTGGCGGAGACCCAGTACTTC
once,TRBJ2-4,-,TRBV11-2,CASSLGLRDIQYF,TGTGCCAGCAGCTTAGGGCTTAGGGACATTCAGTACTTC
once,TRBJ2-4,-,TRBV12-1,CASSLQGQDLAKNIQYF,TGTGCCAGCAGCTTGCAAGGACAGGATCTAGCCAAAAACATTCAGTACTTC
once,TRBJ1-5,-,TRBV19,CASSIAPQPQHF,TGTGCCAGTAGTATAGCCCCACAGCCCCAGCATTTT
-,TRBJ1-3,-,TRBV30,CALGSGNTIYF,TGTGCCTTGGGCTCTGGAAACACCATATATTTT
-,TRBJ1-4,-,TRBV3-1/TRBV3-2,CASSYPIGGEEKLFF,TGTGCCAGCAGCTATCCGATCGGAGGAGAGGAAAAACTGTTTTTT
-,TRBJ2-3,TRBD2,TRBV12-3/TRBV12-4,CASSLGGPDTQYF,TGTGCCAGCAGTTTGGGAGGGCCAGATACGCAGTATTTT
-,TRBJ2-2,-,TRBV10-1,CASRGQLNTGELFF,TGCGCCAGCAGGGGACAACTTAACACCGGGGAGCTGTTTTTT
-,TRBJ1-4,-,TRBV7-9,CASSPGTRYEKLFF,TGTGCCAGCAGCCCCGGGACCAGATATGAAAAACTGTTTTTT
-,TRBJ2-7,-,TRBV9,CASSPSMTSTSYEQYF,TGTGCCAGCAGCCCCTCGATGACATCTACCTCCTACGAGCAGTACTTC
-,TRBJ1-1,-,TRBV28,CASSSGGGTEAFF,TGTGCCAGCAGTTCCGGCGGGGGGACTGAAGCTTTCTTT
-,TRBJ1-1,-,TRBV2,CASTLVRDTEAFF,TGTGCCAGCACCCTGGTAAGGGACACTGAAGCTTTCTTT
-,TRBJ2-2,TRBD2,TRBV2,CASRLAGDTGELFF,TGTGCCAGCAGGCTAGCGGGGGACACCGGGGAGCTGTTTTTT
-,TRBJ2-3,TRBD1,TRBV10-1,CASARDSTTDTQYF,TGCGCCAGCGCCCGGGACAGTACCACAGATACGCAGTATTTT
-,TRBJ1-5,-,TRBV5-1,CASSLSGGAGQPQHF,TGCGCCAGCAGCTTATCAGGCGGGGCCGGGCAGCCCCAGCATTTT